This T cell receptor (beta chain) was obtained from a study of post-analysis software for immune sequencing data (dated by TCRdb to the mid-2010s). Background on the whole study: Relapsing-remitting, secondary progressive and progressive-relapsing multiple sclerosis were recorded as disease courses, and subtype annotation was lacking for some patients. The multiple sclerosis patient repertoires were compared with ten to eleven previously published healthy control repertoires from donors aged roughly 6 to 27 years. A subset of samples was prepared in parallel using single-end sample barcoding, then pooled and co-amplified after Illumina adapter ligation. The paper's findings and limits, for the study overall: When samples were clustered directly using the F measure, samples prepared in the same batch co-clustered strongly, which prompted a batch-effect correction. Normalized Chao1 diversity was significantly lower in multiple sclerosis patients than controls, suggesting substantial peripheral T-cell clonal expansion. Patients showed significantly higher frequencies than controls for roughly 5 TRBV segments, among them TRBV5-6, TRBV5-1 and TRBV20-1. The control group was slightly older than the multiple sclerosis patient group.

Concerning this clonotype: There is no known antigen for this receptor. Per-base qualities were not stored, and no clone one base away is much larger.

Trimming removed 1 base from V and 0 bases from J, leaving 7 bases between the germline ends. There are 15 amino acids in the CDR3, from cysteine to phenylalanine inclusive. CDR3 DNA is the only sequence kept; it has 45 bases, read in frame from the first base. Based on the germline V gene, the CDR1 and CDR2 sequences are SGHTA and FQGNSA. Libraries were constructed by PCR. The reads were generated on an Illumina HiSeq 2500. To reduce PCR and sequencing biases, unique molecular identifiers were incorporated into the TCR beta cDNA libraries. About 500,000 cDNA molecules were obtained for every 1 to 10 million input T cells, so each molecule roughly corresponded to one T cell. Patient libraries were prepared and sequenced with the same protocol used for the earlier healthy control dataset. Samples belonging to the same batch were prepared together, multiplexed and sequenced on a shared HiSeq lane. In the original analysis: MIGEC handled the raw barcoded reads, throwing out single-read molecular identifier groups before consensus assembly and CDR3 extraction. VDJtools was used for post-analysis of the clonotype tables, and diversity was normalized by down-sampling every dataset to the size of the smallest sample. Repertoire overlap clustering matched CDR3 amino acid but not nucleotide sequences to correct batch-related cross-sample contamination. TCRdb ran its own pipeline on the public reads, namely fastp trimming at Q25 and MiXCR clone calling, and kept in-frame beta chains. Rows merge per CDR3 protein into single entries with the most common DNA and genes. The V and J calls shown here were made by TCRdb, not taken from the authors' results. The sample has just over 250,000 distinct CDR3 sequences on record, about 38% of them singletons. The ten most abundant clones make up 4.5% to 5.5% of the sample.

To demonstrate the VDJtools post-analysis software, TCR beta repertoires were profiled from the peripheral blood of more than ten young patients with multiple sclerosis. The multiple sclerosis patients were children and adolescents ranging in age from roughly 6 to 16 years. This receptor was identified in a girl aged 10 to 17 with multiple sclerosis. The chain couples TRBV7-2 to TRBJ1-3; there is no confident call for the D gene. Material for sequencing was blood. CDR3 sequence: CASSLEGLSGNTIYF. DNA sequence: TGTGCCAGCAGCTTAGAGGGCCTCTCTGGAAACACCATATATTTT.